One sample yielded the 19 T cell receptor beta chains listed below, sequenced in a study of identical twins. MiXCR, applied by TCRdb to the 5' RACE reads, yields one record per CDR3 protein. This table holds roughly 260,000 distinct CDR3 sequences, approximately 7.9% found once. Separately, the same data were catalogued under a study of yellow fever vaccine responses in identical twins.

Sequenced input: CD8+ T cells sorted from blood. These receptors were obtained from a woman under 30 in good health.

The J gene is TRBJ2-1, the V gene TRBV25-1, with 7 nucleotides matching TRBD2. The germline gives CDR1 MGHDK, CDR2 SYGVNS. The CDR3 length is 17 residues. Trimming at V came to 0 bases and at J to 10 bases, leaving 15 bases not matched to a gene. This CDR3 is CASSEYGRASGLREQFF. The CDR3 DNA sequence: TGTGCCAGCAGTGAATATGGGCGGGCTAGCGGTTTACGGGAGCAGTTCTTC. Using reference TRBV25-1 and TRBJ2-1 for the parts outside the CDR3, the full variable domain is EADIYQTPRYLVIGTGKKITLECSQTMGHDKMYWYQQDPGMELHLIHYSYGVNSTEKGDLSSESTVSRIRTEHFPLTLESARPSHTSQYLCASSEYGRASGLREQFFGPGTRLTVL.

This clonotype was found many times. The chain combines TRBV7-9 with TRBJ1-3; 9 bases fit TRBD1. The CDR3 runs 16 residues. CDR1 SEHNR and CDR2 FQNEAQ come from the germline V gene (reference sequence). J lost 8 bases, V lost 5 bases, and 13 bases had no gene match. The CDR3 loop is CASSPPTGGKAYTIYF. DNA of the CDR3: TGTGCCAGCAGCCCCCCGACAGGGGGTAAAGCATACACCATATATTTT. The full variable domain, in which reference TRBV7-9 and TRBJ1-3 provide the parts outside the CDR3, is DTGVSQNPRHKITKRGQNVTFRCDPISEHNRLYWYRQTLGQGPEFLTYFQNEAQLEKSRLLSDRFSAERPKGSFSTLEIQRTEQGDSAMYLCASSPPTGGKAYTIYFGEGSWLTVV.

This clonotype was seen only a few times. The chain has TRBV10-3 and TRBJ2-7; maybe TRBD1 (6 bases). Germline assignment: CDR1 ENHRY and CDR2 SYGVKD. This CDR3 comprises 13 residues. The V gene lost 5 bases and the J gene lost 2 bases, with 10 bases spanning the gap. The CDR3 loop reads CAISLDSTYEQYV. The CDR3 region has the DNA TGTGCCATCAGTTTGGACAGCACCTACGAGCAGTACGTC.

This clonotype has only a few counts. The J gene is TRBJ2-7, the V gene TRBV3-1, with 10 bases matching TRBD2. The CDR3 covers 14 residues. Trimming at V came to 4 bases and at J to 2 bases, leaving 2 bases not matched to a gene. CDR1 and CDR2 (germline): LGHDT, YNNKEL (reference sequence). CDR3 coding DNA: TGTGCCAGCAGCCTCGGGACTAGCGCCTACGAGCAGTACTTC. Amino acids: CASSLGTSAYEQYF.

This clonotype was found a few times. The chain carries TRBV27 and TRBJ2-5, with D possibly TRBD1 on 7 matching bases. The germline gives CDR1 MNHEY, CDR2 SMNVEV (reference sequence). The CDR3 is made up of 16 amino acids. Between the trimmed V and J ends, which lost 1 base and 9 bases, there was a span of 21 bases. The CDR3 DNA follows: TGTGCCAGCAGTTTATACTGGGGGGACAGAGTTTTGTCCCAGTACTTC. Its translation is CASSLYWGDRVLSQYF.

Many counts were recorded for this clonotype. This chain connects TRBV11-2 to TRBJ2-1, with D uncertain. V lost 5 bases to trimming and J lost 3 bases, with 5 bases between them. Germline V CDR1 and CDR2: SGHAT, FQNNGV. CDR3 length equals 12 residues. The CDR3 reads CASSLYYNEQFF. Here the CDR3 DNA reads TGTGCCAGCAGCCTATACTACAATGAGCAGTTCTTC.

This clonotype was detected only a few times. The chain has TRBV6-5 and TRBJ2-6; D unresolved. The V gene's germline CDR1 is MNHEY and CDR2 SVGAGI. V shed 2 bases and J shed 4 bases, with 9 bases lying between them. The CDR3 runs 15 residues. CDR3 sequence reads: CASSYAATGANVLTF. CDR3 sequence (DNA): TGTGCCAGCAGTTACGCCGCGACAGGGGCCAACGTCCTGACTTTC.

The V and J genes are TRBV12-3 or TRBV12-4 and TRBJ2-1; D is uncertain. With 3 bases removed from V and 6 bases from J, the gap between germline ends came to 6 bases. This CDR3 has 12 amino acids. The CDR3 DNA is TGTGCCAGCAGTTTCGGATTCAATGAGCAGTTCTTC. Encoded protein: CASSFGFNEQFF.

This clonotype turned up a few times. This chain uses TRBV7-2 with TRBJ2-1; 11 positions match TRBD1. V lost 5 bases and J lost 5; bases outside the gene matches: 8. This CDR3 is 16 amino acids long. Looked up from germline, CDR1 is SGHTA and CDR2 is FQGNSA. This CDR3 reads CASSLRDRGFDNEQFF. The CDR3 region has the DNA TGTGCCAGCAGCCTAAGGGACAGGGGGTTCGACAATGAGCAGTTCTTC. The full variable domain, its missing parts supplied by reference TRBV7-2 and TRBJ2-1, is GAGVSQSPSNKVTEKGKDVELRCDPISGHTALYWYRQSLGQGLEFLIYFQGNSAPDKSGLPSDRFSAERTGGSVSTLTIQRTQQEDSAVYLCASSLRDRGFDNEQFFGPGTRLTVL.

This clonotype was picked up many times. The V call is TRBV3-1, the J call TRBJ2-7; D is perhaps TRBD1 (6 bases). Germline-derived CDR1 and CDR2 are LGHDT and YNNKEL (reference sequence). V gave up 5 bases and J gave up 3 bases, with 23 bases separating them. There are 17 residues in the CDR3. CDR3 DNA: TGTGCCAGCAGCTCTAACCCTGGACAGAAAACCAACTACGAGCAGTACTTC. This sequence encodes CASSSNPGQKTNYEQYF.

This clonotype was recorded at least ten times. The V and J genes are TRBV7-9 and TRBJ2-2, with 7 bases lining up with TRBD2. Germline V lookup: CDR1 SEHNR, CDR2 FQNEAQ (reference sequence). The CDR3 is 13 amino acids. With V trimmed by 4 bases and J by 5 bases, 1 base remained unmatched. The CDR3 is CASSSRGTGELFF. The CDR3 DNA sequence: TGTGCCAGCAGCTCGCGGGGGACCGGGGAGCTGTTTTTT.

This clonotype appeared a few times. This rearrangement joins TRBV21-1 to TRBJ2-7; TRBD2 is the table's D call and was not checked against the DNA. TRBV21-1 is termed a pseudogene. This CDR3 region has 14 residues. The chain's CDR3 is CASSRSPAPHEQYF. CDR3 nucleotide sequence: TGTGCCAGCAGCAGGTCACCCGCACCCCACGAGCAGTACTTC.

This clonotype was counted between two and nine times. The chain carries TRBV11-2 and TRBJ2-1; D may be TRBD1 or TRBD2 (5 bases each). Trimming took 3 bases from V and 11 from J, leaving 11 bases between them. Germline V gene data show CDR1 as SGHAT and CDR2 as FQNNGV. The CDR3 totals 12 residues. CDR3 in amino acids: CASSLVGEKQFF. The DNA of the CDR3 is TGTGCCAGCAGCTTGGTGGGGGAAAAGCAGTTCTTC.

This clonotype was found many times. The chain uses TRBV27 and TRBJ1-1; D might be TRBD1 (5 bases). There are 14 residues in the CDR3. CDR1 MNHEY and CDR2 SMNVEV come from the germline V gene (reference sequence). V lost 5 bases, J lost 1 base, and 11 bases lay in between. CDR3: CASSPSTGNTEAFF. CDR3 bases: TGTGCCAGCAGTCCATCAACAGGGAACACTGAAGCTTTCTTT.

This clonotype is classed as large. This chain uses TRBV5-1 with TRBJ1-1; D not resolved. The germline V gene has CDR1 SGHRS and CDR2 YFSETQ. The CDR3 loop spans 15 amino acids. The germline V and J ends were trimmed by 0 bases and 3 bases, with 12 bases remaining between them. The DNA of the CDR3 is TGCGCCAGCAGCTTGGTGCGGGGTTCGGACACTGAAGCTTTCTTT. This gives the protein CASSLVRGSDTEAFF.

This clonotype showed up many times. This chain connects TRBV20-1 to TRBJ2-7, with TRBD2 as a possible D gene (6 bases). This CDR3 has 15 residues. In germline, CDR1 is DFQATT, CDR2 SNEGSKA (reference sequence). V shed 0 bases and J shed 6 bases, with 18 bases lying between them. DNA for the CDR3: TGCAGTGCTAGAGACCGGGCGGGATCCGCCTTCGAGCAGTACTTC. Protein sequence: CSARDRAGSAFEQYF.

This chain links TRBV27 with TRBJ2-3; weak D call: TRBD1 (5 bases). The CDR3 sequence is 15 residues long. V dropped 6 bases and J dropped 2 bases, with 15 bases sitting between them. The germline gives CDR1 MNHEY, CDR2 SMNVEV (reference sequence). The CDR3 DNA follows: TGTGCCAGCAGCCTTCGGACACCAACCACAGATACGCAGTATTTT. It specifies CASSLRTPTTDTQYF.

This clonotype came up a few times. The CDR3 sequence is CASSLEWGSSGANVLTF. The CDR3 nucleotides read TGTGCCAGCAGCTTGGAGTGGGGATCCTCTGGGGCCAACGTCCTGACTTTC. This chain links TRBV5-6 with TRBJ2-6; no clear D gene. Germline V gene sequence: CDR1 SGHDT, CDR2 YYEEEE. The CDR3 is 17 amino acids. Trimming removed 0 bases from V and 0 bases from J, with 10 bases in between. Variable domain in full (rest from reference TRBV5-6 and TRBJ2-6): DAGVTQSPTHLIKTRGQQVTLRCSPKSGHDTVSWYQQALGQGPQFIFQYYEEEERQRGNFPDRFSGHQFPNYSSELNVNALLLGDSALYLCASSLEWGSSGANVLTFGAGSRLTVL.

The V call is TRBV7-6, the J call TRBJ2-7, with D unclear. This CDR3 region has 14 residues. Germline V gene sequence: CDR1 SGHVS, CDR2 FNYEAQ. V lost 1 base and J 5 bases, leaving 12 bases between the germline ends. The CDR3 is CASSLEPGDDEQYV. CDR3 nucleotide sequence: TGTGCCAGCAGCTTAGAGCCGGGTGATGACGAGCAGTACGTC.